Sequencing of this T cell receptor beta chain was carried out in a study of beta chain features in type 1 diabetes. Investigators reverse transcribed all isolated RNA, so they sequenced expressed TCRB transcripts. Assay: immunoSEQ multiplex PCR; the TCRdb copy retains only in-frame clones and omits some. There are about 250,000 clones in the sample; approximately 11% occur only once, and around 0.017% lies in the top ten. In the case of this clone: Its antigen is unidentified.

Overall study findings and caveats: Moderately but significantly shorter TCRB CDR3s were found in Type 1 diabetes patients in all four CD4+ subsets.

CDR3 length: 17 residues. The germline V gene encodes CDR1 SEHNR and CDR2 FQNEAQ (reference sequence). Trimming took 5 bases from V and 1 from J; bases not matched to a gene: 13. The receptor's source is a man between 25 and 39 years old with type 1 diabetes. Sequencing was done on a sample of naive CD4+ T cells from blood. The chain joins TRBV7-9 to TRBJ2-7, with 8 bases identical to TRBD1. CDR3 DNA: TGTGCCAGCAGCCCCAAGCCAAGGACAGGGCGATCCTACGAGCAGTACTTC. Its translation is CASSPKPRTGRSYEQYF.